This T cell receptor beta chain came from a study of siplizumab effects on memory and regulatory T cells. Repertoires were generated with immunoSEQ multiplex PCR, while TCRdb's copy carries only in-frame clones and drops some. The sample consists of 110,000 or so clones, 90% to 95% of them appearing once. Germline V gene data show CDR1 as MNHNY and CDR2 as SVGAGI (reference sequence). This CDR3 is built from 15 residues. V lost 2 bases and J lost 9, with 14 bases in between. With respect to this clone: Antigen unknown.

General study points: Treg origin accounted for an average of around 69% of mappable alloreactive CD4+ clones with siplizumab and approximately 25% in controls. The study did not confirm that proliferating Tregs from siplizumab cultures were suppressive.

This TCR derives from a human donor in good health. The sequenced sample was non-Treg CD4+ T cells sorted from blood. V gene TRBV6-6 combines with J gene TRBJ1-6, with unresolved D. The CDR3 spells CASSYGRRAGSPLHF. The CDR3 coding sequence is TGTGCCAGCAGTTACGGACGGCGAGCAGGTTCACCCCTCCACTTT.